The entry below gives a single T cell receptor beta chain sequence along with its context. What it recognizes is unknown. This sample was taken from a study of Ad26.COV2.S vaccination and SARS-CoV-2 variants. Whole-study findings and limits: Placebo recipients showed lower spike-specific TCR breadth than vaccinees.

Treatment: over 15 received Ad26.COV2.S at low or high dose, single or two shots; five or six received placebo; per-sample allocation not given. Specimens were obtained on day 63 following the first vaccine or placebo injection. Some clones are missing from TCRdb's copy, which holds only in-frame ones; the method was immunoSEQ multiplex PCR. The profile covers about 260,000 clones, with approximately 88% appearing a single time and roughly 3% taken by the ten largest. V was clipped by 3 bases and J by 4 bases, with 6 bases between them. The CDR3 loop spans 12 amino acids. Germline CDR1 and CDR2: SNHLY and FYNNEI.

The chain has TRBV2 and TRBJ1-1; D unclear. The material was peripheral blood, obtained in a trial of Ad26.COV2.S vaccine versus placebo. This TCR was recovered from a person between 18 and 60 years old who received the Ad26.COV2.S COVID-19 vaccine or a placebo. The CDR3, as DNA: TGTGCCAGCAGTGACCTGGGCACTGAAGCTTTCTTT. It is translated as CASSDLGTEAFF.